A selection of T cell receptor beta chains follows, all from one sample in a study of blood T cells in healthy people across ages. Each CDR3 protein is one row after TCRdb ran MiXCR on the 5' RACE reads. The data show around 1.7 million distinct CDR3 sequences, approximately 30% seen once. Specimen: blood. These receptors were obtained from a woman aged 30 to 39 in good health. CDR3s include the opening cysteine and the closing phenylalanine or tryptophan. D genes are given only for firm matches. Expanded clones are given a class, and other clones once, few, many or no size at all.

v_gene	abundance	d_gene	j_gene	CDR3nt	CDR3aa
TRBV14	few	TRBD1	TRBJ2-3	TGTGCCAGCAGCCAAGATCTTTTACAGGGGCGCACAGATACGCAGTATTTT	CASSQDLLQGRTDTQYF
TRBV3-1	.	TRBD2	TRBJ2-7	TGTGCCAGCAGCCAGGGAAGACTAGCGGGACCCTACGAGCAGTACTTC	CASSQGRLAGPYEQYF
TRBV27	.	TRBD2	TRBJ2-1	TGTGCCAGCAGTTTATCGTTCAACCGGGGGGGGAAGTACAATGAGCAGTTCTTC	CASSLSFNRGGKYNEQFF
TRBV20-1	.	TRBD1	TRBJ2-1	TGCAGTGCTTCGACATCGGGACAGGGGGACAATGAGCAGTTCTTC	CSASTSGQGDNEQFF
TRBV4-3	many	.	TRBJ2-7	TGCGCCAGCAGCCAAGAAACTGGGGACGAGCAGTACTTC	CASSQETGDEQYF
TRBV20-1	.	.	TRBJ1-2	TGCAGTGCTAGAGGTTTCATACCCACGGACGGCTACACCTTC	CSARGFIPTDGYTF
TRBV20-1	few	.	TRBJ2-1	TGCAGTGCTAGTCTTATAGCGCCCTCCTACAATGAGCAGTTCTTC	CSASLIAPSYNEQFF
TRBV6-5	few	TRBD2	TRBJ2-7	TGTGCCAGCAGTCCACCCAGCGGGAGGGCCGATTACGAGCAGTACTTC	CASSPPSGRADYEQYF
TRBV10-3	few	.	TRBJ1-6	TGTGCCATCAGTGAGGGGGGGTCTGTGCCACCCCTCCACTTT	CAISEGGSVPPLHF
TRBV5-5	.	.	TRBJ1-6	TGTGCCAGCAGCTTACCGTCCGTAACAGAGCACTATTCACCCCTCCACTTT	CASSLPSVTEHYSPLHF
TRBV5-1	few	.	TRBJ2-6	TGCGCCAGCAGCCCCCGGGGGACAAGACAAGGTGGGGCCAACGTCCTGACTTTC	CASSPRGTRQGGANVLTF
TRBV4-1	many	.	TRBJ2-1	TGCGCCAGCAGCCAAGATCTTAGTGGGGGGACGTACAATGAGCAGTTCTTC	CASSQDLSGGTYNEQFF
TRBV7-9	many	TRBD1	TRBJ1-4	TGCGCCAGCAGTTCGGACAGGGGAGGGGAAAAACTGTTTTTT	CASSSDRGGEKLFF
TRBV20-1	many	.	TRBJ2-3	TGCAGTGCTAGATCCCCGTCCGACACAGATACGCAGTATTTT	CSARSPSDTDTQYF
TRBV27	.	TRBD1	TRBJ1-2	TGTGCCAGCAGTTGGAGGACAGGGGGTGGCTACACCTTC	CASSWRTGGGYTF
TRBV12-3/TRBV12-4	few	TRBD1	TRBJ2-1	TGTGCCAGCAGCTCAAGACGAGGGGGCAAGGCCAATGAGCAGTTCTTC	CASSSRRGGKANEQFF
TRBV9	few	TRBD1	TRBJ1-2	TGTGCCAGCAGCGTACGACAGGGGAGTGATGGCTACACCTTC	CASSVRQGSDGYTF
TRBV24-1	few	.	TRBJ2-1	TGTGCCACCAGTGATCCGATATCAGGGGTCGATGAGCAGTTCTTC	CATSDPISGVDEQFF
TRBV3-1	few	TRBD1	TRBJ2-3	TGTGCCAGCAGCCTAAAGGGGACAGGGGGCGCAGATACGCAGTATTTT	CASSLKGTGGADTQYF
TRBV10-3	many	TRBD1	TRBJ2-7	TGTGCCATCAGTCGGGGGACAGGGGGCTACGAGCAGTACTTC	CAISRGTGGYEQYF
TRBV2	few	.	TRBJ2-7	TGTGCCAGCAGTGAAGGGTCCAGATCCTACGAGCAGTACTTC	CASSEGSRSYEQYF
TRBV11-1	few	.	TRBJ2-7	TGTGCCAGCAGCCCAGCGGCAGGGGCCTCCTACGAGCAGTACTTC	CASSPAAGASYEQYF
TRBV5-1	few	TRBD1	TRBJ2-5	TGCGCCAGCCGCCGACAGGGTCGTCGGGAGACCCAGTACTTC	CASRRQGRRETQYF
TRBV4-2	.	.	TRBJ1-1	TGTGCCAGCAGCAGTTATGGGATGTACACTGAAGCTTTCTTT	CASSSYGMYTEAFF
TRBV3-1	few	TRBD2	TRBJ2-5	TGTGCCAGCAGCCAAGATGTTGGTAGCGGGGGGGCAGTAGGTGAGACCCAGTACTTC	CASSQDVGSGGAVGETQYF
TRBV7-9	many	.	TRBJ2-6	TGTGCCAGCAGCTCCTTGTCCCTGCGCTCTGGGGCCAACGTCCTGACTTTC	CASSSLSLRSGANVLTF
TRBV12-3/TRBV12-4	few	.	TRBJ1-1	TGTGCCAGCAGGAGGAACAGGGATACTGAAGCTTTCTTT	CASRRNRDTEAFF